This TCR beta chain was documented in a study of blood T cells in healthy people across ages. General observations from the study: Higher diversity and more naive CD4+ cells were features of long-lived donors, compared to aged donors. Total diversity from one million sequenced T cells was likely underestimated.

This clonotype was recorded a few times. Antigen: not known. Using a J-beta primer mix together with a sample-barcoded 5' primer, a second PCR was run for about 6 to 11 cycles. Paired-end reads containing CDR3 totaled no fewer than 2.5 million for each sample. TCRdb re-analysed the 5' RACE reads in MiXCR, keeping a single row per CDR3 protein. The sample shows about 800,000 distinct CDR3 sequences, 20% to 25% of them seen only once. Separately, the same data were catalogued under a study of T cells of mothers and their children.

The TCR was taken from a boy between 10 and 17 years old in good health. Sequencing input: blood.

This CDR3 is CSVQGARWNNEQFF. CDR3 nucleotide sequence: TGCAGCGTTCAGGGGGCGCGGTGGAACAATGAGCAGTTCTTC. V is TRBV29-1 and J is TRBJ2-1, with 8 nucleotides matching TRBD1. This CDR3 has 14 amino acids. V was pared by 5 bases and J by 5 bases, with 8 bases of the junction left unmatched. The germline V gene encodes CDR1 SQVTM and CDR2 ANQGSEA.